The 17 T cell receptor beta chains given below trace back to one sample, sequenced in a study of response to subunit inactivated influenza vaccine. TCRdb ran MiXCR on the RT-PCR reads and lists one entry per CDR3 protein. The table includes 500,000 to 600,000 distinct CDR3 sequences, about 11% detected once. This sample also belongs to another study, concerning T cells expressing NK-cell markers. That source adds: The TCR beta cDNA came from 5'RACE template switching with UMIs.

Here the sequenced sample was PBMCs from blood, taken on the day of vaccination. These receptor sequences come from a man over 45 who received an inactivated influenza vaccine.

This clonotype was found a few times. The chain carries TRBV20-1 and TRBJ2-7; no reliable D call. V lost 5 bases to trimming and J lost 3 bases, with 8 bases between them. Germline V gene data show CDR1 as DFQATT and CDR2 as SNEGSKA (reference sequence). The CDR3 extends over 11 amino acids. DNA for the CDR3: TGCAGTGCTCACGACTTCTACGAGCAGTACTTC. Translation: CSAHDFYEQYF.

The rearrangement joins TRBV24-1 to TRBJ1-5; D might be TRBD1 (5 bases). Germline-derived CDR1 and CDR2 are KGHDR and SFDVKD. The length of the CDR3 is 16 residues. V was clipped by 4 bases and J by 2 bases, with 14 bases between them. CDR3 sequence (DNA): TGTGCCACCAGTGAGGGGCCCCCCAGGGGCAATCAGCCCCAGCATTTT. Protein: CATSEGPPRGNQPQHF.

The rearrangement uses TRBV14 and TRBJ2-1; D may be TRBD2 (6 bases). This CDR3 spans 17 amino acids. V lost 3 bases and J 10 bases, leaving 25 bases between the germline ends. CDR1 and CDR2 from the germline V gene are SGHDN and FVKESK. The CDR3 DNA is TGTGCCAGCAGCCAGGGAATGGCGCGGGGTCGTCGGCACGAGCAGTTCTTC. It translates to CASSQGMARGRRHEQFF. The full variable domain, with the rest looked up from reference TRBV14 and TRBJ2-1, is EAGVTQFPSHSVIEKGQTVTLRCDPISGHDNLYWYRRVMGKEIKFLLHFVKESKQDESGMPNNRFLAERTGGTYSTLKVQPAELEDSGVYFCASSQGMARGRRHEQFFGPGTRLTVL.

The chain couples TRBV5-1 to TRBJ2-2; D ambiguous. This CDR3 has 13 amino acids. Trimming stripped 0 bases from V and 8 bases from J, with 8 bases between. The germline V gene has CDR1 SGHRS and CDR2 YFSETQ. CDR3 DNA sequence: TGCGCCAGCAGCTTGGAAATCTTGGGGGAGCTGTTTTTT. Its protein is CASSLEILGELFF.

This clonotype was observed at least ten times. This chain links TRBV12-3 or TRBV12-4 with TRBJ2-3, with a weak D call TRBD2 (5 bases). The CDR3 totals 12 residues. The ends were cut back, 3 bases at V and 7 bases at J, with 8 bases in the middle. DNA for the CDR3: TGTGCCAGCAGTTTCGGACTGAATACGCAGTATTTT. Translating it yields CASSFGLNTQYF.

This clonotype showed up just a few times. The chain combines TRBV12-3 or TRBV12-4 with TRBJ1-1; a weak D match, TRBD1 (6 bases). V lost 6 bases and J lost 0, with 11 bases in between. The CDR3 sequence is 14 residues long. CDR3 in amino acids: CASRGQFMNTEAFF. The DNA for the CDR3 is TGTGCCAGCAGAGGACAGTTCATGAACACTGAAGCTTTCTTT.

Only a few counts were recorded for this clonotype. The chain links TRBV20-1 to TRBJ2-4; no firm D call. Germline V lookup: CDR1 DFQATT, CDR2 SNEGSKA (reference sequence). The CDR3 consists of 15 residues. V was clipped by 0 bases and J by 0 bases, with 9 bases between them. CDR3 sequence (DNA): TGCAGTGCTAGAGATCCCAGTGAAGCCAAAAACATTCAGTACTTC. It codes for CSARDPSEAKNIQYF.

This chain uses TRBV28 with TRBJ2-2; 8 positions match TRBD2. V shed 7 bases, J shed 2 bases, and the junction held 6 bases outside the gene matches. Germline-derived CDR1 and CDR2 are MDHEN and SYDVKM. The CDR3 is made up of 15 amino acids. Written as DNA, the CDR3 is TGTGCCAGCATCAGTAGCGGGGTTAACACCGGGGAGCTGTTTTTT. This gives the protein CASISSGVNTGELFF. Looking up the rest from reference TRBV28 and TRBJ2-2 gives the full variable domain: DVKVTQSSRYLVKRTGEKVFLECVQDMDHENMFWYRQDPGLGLRLIYFSYDVKMKEKGDIPEGYSVSREKKERFSLILESASTNQTSMYLCASISSGVNTGELFFGEGSRLTVL.

The J gene is TRBJ2-1, the V gene TRBV29-1, with 7 bases that match TRBD2. Trimming took 6 bases from V and 9 from J; bases not matched to a gene: 8. The CDR3 is made up of 12 amino acids. Germline assignment: CDR1 SQVTM and CDR2 ANQGSEA. This CDR3 is CSVANAGAEQFF. CDR3 DNA: TGCAGCGTCGCGAATGCGGGAGCTGAGCAGTTCTTC.

This clonotype was seen a few times. The J gene is TRBJ2-1, the V gene TRBV14, with 9 bases lining up with TRBD2. J gave up 6 bases and V 0 bases, and 9 bases lay outside the gene matches. The germline CDR1 and CDR2 sequences are SGHDN and FVKESK. This CDR3 has 17 amino acids. CDR3 nucleotides: TGTGCCAGCAGCCAAGAGTCATGGCGGGAGGGTAGCAATGAGCAGTTCTTC. Its protein product is CASSQESWREGSNEQFF.

The rearrangement uses TRBV7-2 and TRBJ2-5; D could derive from TRBD1 or TRBD2 (6 bases each). CDR1 is SGHTA and CDR2 is FQGNSA in the germline V gene. Between the trimmed V and J ends, which lost 4 bases and 3 bases, there was a span of 15 bases. This CDR3 has 15 amino acids. CDR3 in DNA: TGTGCCAGCAGCTACGCCTGGGGGGCCGAAGAGACCCAGTACTTC. Residues: CASSYAWGAEETQYF.

A single count supports this clonotype. The chain employs TRBV28 and TRBJ2-2, with TRBD2 identical over 9 bases. V was pared by 7 bases and J by 1 base, with 10 bases of the junction left unmatched. This CDR3 has 17 residues. Germline V gives CDR1 MDHEN, CDR2 SYDVKM. The CDR3 here is CASIGGGGGRNTGELFF. In DNA, the CDR3 is TGTGCCAGCATCGGCGGGGGGGGAGGGAGGAACACCGGGGAGCTGTTTTTT.

This chain links TRBV29-1 with TRBJ2-7; D possibly corresponds to TRBD2 (6 bases). The germline V and J ends were trimmed by 1 base and 2 bases, with 9 bases remaining between them. The germline V gene encodes CDR1 SQVTM and CDR2 ANQGSEA. The CDR3 covers 13 residues. DNA for the CDR3: TGCAGCGTTGAAGGCGGGGAAGCCTACGAGCAGTACTTC. Amino acids: CSVEGGEAYEQYF.

This chain connects TRBV3-1 to TRBJ1-1; D is undetermined. This CDR3 region has 14 residues. Germline lookup yields CDR1 LGHDT and CDR2 YNNKEL (reference sequence). The V end was cut by 0 bases, the J end by 0 bases, with 5 bases between. The CDR3 sequence: CASSQEGVNTEAFF. The CDR3 nucleotides are TGTGCCAGCAGCCAAGAAGGAGTGAACACTGAAGCTTTCTTT.

This chain uses TRBV30 with TRBJ2-7, with 11 bases identical to TRBD2. The V and J ends lost 4 bases and 4 bases, in that order; junction bases with no gene match: 3. The CDR3 has 13 residues. Germline V CDR1 and CDR2: GTSNPN, SVGIG (reference sequence). CDR3 loop: CAWTTSGVYEQYF. CDR3 nucleotides: TGTGCCTGGACGACTAGCGGGGTTTACGAGCAGTACTTC.

This rearrangement joins TRBV5-5 to TRBJ2-7; tentatively, D is TRBD1 (6 bases). The germline CDR1 and CDR2 sequences are SGHKS and YYEKEE (reference sequence). The CDR3 runs 15 residues. Trimming removed 1 base from V and 5 bases from J, with 16 bases in between. The CDR3 protein is CASSLLTQGINEQYF. CDR3 DNA sequence: TGTGCCAGCAGCTTGTTAACTCAGGGGATCAACGAGCAGTACTTC.

This clonotype came up a few times. The rearrangement joins TRBV4-2 to TRBJ1-2, with TRBD1 matching 10 bases. Unmatched junction bases numbered 8, after V lost 0 bases and J lost 7 bases. The CDR3 is 16 amino acids. The V gene's germline CDR1 is LGHNA and CDR2 YNFKEQ. The CDR3 here is CASSQDWETGGSGYTF. CDR3 coding DNA: TGTGCCAGCAGCCAAGATTGGGAGACAGGGGGCTCTGGCTACACCTTC.